The sequence of this T cell receptor (beta chain) was determined in a study of T cell changes during pregnancy in multiple sclerosis. Sequenced by immunoSEQ multiplex PCR; TCRdb stores in-frame clones only, minus some. In the table there are 77,000 or so clones, 80% to 95% of which are singletons. This receptor was taken from a female donor in good health, enrolled as a control in a pregnancy study. The sequences come from peripheral blood, collected in the second trimester of pregnancy.

CDR3 sequence (DNA): TGTGCCAGCAGCTTAGCCCCCGTTTCAGGCCAGGGGGCCAGGAACACCGGGGAGCTGTTTTTT. Amino acid sequence: CASSLAPVSGQGARNTGELFF. The V call is TRBV7-6, the J call TRBJ2-2; 8 bases match TRBD1. Germline V gene lookup returns CDR1 SGHVS and CDR2 FNYEAQ. V shed 0 bases, J shed 1 base, and the junction held 16 bases outside the gene matches. The CDR3 has 21 amino acids.